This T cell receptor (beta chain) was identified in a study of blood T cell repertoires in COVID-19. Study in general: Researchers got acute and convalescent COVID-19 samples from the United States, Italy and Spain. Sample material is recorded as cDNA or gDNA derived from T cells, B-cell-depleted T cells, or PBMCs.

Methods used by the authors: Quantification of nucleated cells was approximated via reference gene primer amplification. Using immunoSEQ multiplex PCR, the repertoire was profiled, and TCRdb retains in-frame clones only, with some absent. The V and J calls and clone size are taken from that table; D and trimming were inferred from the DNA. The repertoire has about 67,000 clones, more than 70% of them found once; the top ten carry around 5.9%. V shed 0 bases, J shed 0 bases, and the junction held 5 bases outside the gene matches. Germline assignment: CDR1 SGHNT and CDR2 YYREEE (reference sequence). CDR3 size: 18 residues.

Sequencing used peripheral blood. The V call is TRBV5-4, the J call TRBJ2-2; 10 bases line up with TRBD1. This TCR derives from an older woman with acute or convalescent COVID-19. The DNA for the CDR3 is TGTGCCAGCAGCTTGGGGACAGGGGGACCTACGAACACCGGGGAGCTGTTTTTT. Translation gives CASSLGTGGPTNTGELFF.